This T cell receptor (beta chain) comes out of a study of T cell repertoires in cytomegalovirus infection. This clonotype was found a few times. This CDR3 spans 12 amino acids. CDR1 is DFQATT, CDR2 SNEGSKA, per germline (reference sequence). Via MiXCR, TCRdb re-called the reads, giving one row per CDR3 protein. The table has some 400,000 distinct CDR3 sequences, 15% to 20% seen once. The receptor was derived from a human donor in good health (CMV status not recorded). Some clones in this sample may be carry-over from other donors' samples. The V gene is TRBV20-1, the J gene TRBJ2-1; the D is unclear. Sequencing input: PBMCs. This chain's CDR3 is CGLKDGYNEQFF. The DNA for the CDR3 is TGCGGTCTCAAGGACGGATACAATGAGCAGTTCTTC.